Presented here are 16 T cell receptor beta chains from one specimen sequenced in a study of human T cells and chemical hapten exposure. Total RNA was isolated from whole blood that had not been fractionated. Using its own MiXCR run on the 5' RACE reads, TCRdb lists one record per CDR3 protein. The sample lists approximately 81,000 distinct CDR3 sequences, 6.5% to 8.5% occurring once. The receptor source for this set is a male donor in good health.

Turning to this clonotype: This likely comes from a read error, as the CDR3 has no conserved phenylalanine or tryptophan at its end. This rearrangement joins TRBV6-6 to TRBJ2-1; D is perhaps TRBD2 (6 bases). The CDR3 runs to 13 residues. CDR1 and CDR2 from the germline V gene are MNHNY and SVGAGI (reference sequence). V was shortened by 4 bases and J by 10 bases, with 14 bases between the two germline ends. Written as DNA, the CDR3 is TGTGCCAGCAGTTCCCAGACTAGTCGCGAGCAGTTCCTC. Protein product: CASSSQTSREQFL.

In its sample, this clonotype was seen a few times. J is TRBJ1-1 and V is TRBV18; a possible D gene is TRBD1 (5 bases). The germline CDR1 and CDR2 sequences are KGHSH and LQKENI. This CDR3 is built from 15 residues. With 0 bases removed from V and 1 base from J, the gap between germline ends came to 9 bases. This CDR3 is CASSPPGGSNTEAFF. In nucleotides, the CDR3 is TGTGCCAGCTCACCACCCGGGGGATCGAACACTGAAGCTTTCTTT.

The chain uses TRBV5-1 and TRBJ2-7; possible D gene TRBD1, 5 bases. Germline loops: CDR1 SGHRS, CDR2 YFSETQ. CDR3 length: 15 residues. Trimming took 0 bases from V and 0 from J, leaving 10 bases between them. This CDR3 is CASSLGGLPSYEQYF. The CDR3, as DNA: TGCGCCAGCAGCTTGGGGGGCTTGCCCTCCTACGAGCAGTACTTC.

This clonotype was detected only a few times. V gene TRBV7-2 combines with J gene TRBJ1-4; 8 bases map to TRBD1. From germline, CDR1 is SGHTA and CDR2 FQGNSA. The junction had 3 bases not matched to a gene; V was cut back by 5 bases and J by 4 bases. The CDR3 totals 14 residues. CDR3 region: CASSRTGFNEKLFF. In nucleotides, the CDR3 is TGTGCCAGCAGCAGGACAGGGTTTAATGAAAAACTGTTTTTT.

This clonotype has more than one count but fewer than ten. The J gene is TRBJ2-1, the V gene TRBV3-1; 14 nucleotides agree with TRBD2. The CDR3 contains 18 residues. In germline, CDR1 is LGHDT, CDR2 YNNKEL (reference sequence). With V trimmed by 2 bases and J by 6 bases, 9 bases remained unmatched. The chain's CDR3 is CASSQTSGLAGGGNEQFF. The CDR3 DNA reads TGTGCCAGCAGCCAAACGTCAGGACTAGCGGGAGGTGGCAATGAGCAGTTCTTC.

The table lists this clonotype with a few counts. The chain recombines TRBV12-3 or TRBV12-4 with TRBJ1-5; no reliable D call. V gave up 7 bases and J gave up 0 bases, with 13 bases separating them. The CDR3 is made up of 15 amino acids. CDR3: CASTLGVDSNQPQHF. In nucleotides, the CDR3 is TGTGCCAGCACCTTGGGAGTGGATAGCAATCAGCCCCAGCATTTT.

This clonotype occurred a few times. The CDR3 nucleotides are TGCGCCAGCAGCTTGGCGATGTCTAGCGGGCTAGTTTACAATGAGCAGTTCTTC. Its protein is CASSLAMSSGLVYNEQFF. The chain is built from TRBV5-1 and TRBJ2-1, with 8 positions matching TRBD2. This CDR3 has 18 amino acids. CDR1 is SGHRS, CDR2 YFSETQ, per germline. With V trimmed by 0 bases and J by 4 bases, 12 bases remained unmatched.

This clonotype appeared many times. The V call is TRBV7-2, the J call TRBJ2-6, with D perhaps matching TRBD1 (5 bases). The V end lost 5 bases, the J end lost 0 bases, and 8 bases lay between the germline ends. The CDR3 length is 15 residues. Germline lookup yields CDR1 SGHTA and CDR2 FQGNSA. CDR3: CASSKQVSGANVLTF. DNA of the CDR3: TGTGCCAGCAGCAAACAGGTCTCTGGGGCCAACGTCCTGACTTTC. Variable domain in full (rest from reference TRBV7-2 and TRBJ2-6): GAGVSQSPSNKVTEKGKDVELRCDPISGHTALYWYRQSLGQGLEFLIYFQGNSAPDKSGLPSDRFSAERTGGSVSTLTIQRTQQEDSAVYLCASSKQVSGANVLTFGAGSRLTVL.

This clonotype was detected ten times or more. The chain carries TRBV2 and TRBJ2-7, with TRBD2 as a possible D gene (6 bases). This CDR3 is 15 amino acids long. V lost 3 bases and J lost 2, with 14 bases in between. In germline, CDR1 is SNHLY, CDR2 FYNNEI. For the CDR3, the DNA is TGTGCCAGCAGTGATCCTAGCGTAAACCCCTACGAGCAGTACTTC. Translated: CASSDPSVNPYEQYF.

The gene calls are TRBV11-2 and TRBJ2-7; no definite D call. The V end lost 5 bases, the J end lost 0 bases, and 8 bases lay between the germline ends. CDR1 and CDR2 from the germline V gene are SGHAT and FQNNGV. The length of the CDR3 is 13 residues. CDR3 in amino acids: CASSVGPSYEQYF. DNA of the CDR3: TGTGCCAGCAGCGTAGGCCCCTCCTACGAGCAGTACTTC.

There are a few counts of this clonotype. V is TRBV30 and J is TRBJ2-1; weak D call: TRBD2 (6 bases). CDR1 GTSNPN and CDR2 SVGIG come from the germline V gene (reference sequence). V shed 3 bases and J shed 8 bases, with 20 bases lying between them. The CDR3 consists of 15 residues. DNA of the CDR3: TGTGCCTGGAGAGGTGGATCGGGGGTAAGGGATGAGCAGTTCTTC. Translation: CAWRGGSGVRDEQFF.

In this sample, this clonotype turned up many times. V usage is TRBV10-3 and J usage is TRBJ1-1; the match to TRBD1 covers 9 bases. The CDR3 covers 13 residues. V was pared by 8 bases and J by 0 bases, with 1 base of the junction left unmatched. CDR1 is ENHRY, CDR2 SYGVKD, per germline. The CDR3 here is CAIGQGMNTEAFF. Written as DNA, the CDR3 is TGTGCCATCGGACAGGGGATGAACACTGAAGCTTTCTTT.

The sample holds a few counts of this clonotype. The chain has TRBV7-9 and TRBJ2-5, with D possibly matching TRBD2 (7 bases). This CDR3 has 15 amino acids. CDR1 is SEHNR and CDR2 is FQNEAQ in the germline V gene (reference sequence). The germline V and J ends were trimmed by 5 bases and 4 bases, with 17 bases remaining between them. The CDR3 nucleotides are TGTGCCAGCAGCCCCGAGAGGGGAGGGGGAGAGACCCAGTACTTC. Its protein product is CASSPERGGGETQYF. Looking up the rest from reference TRBV7-9 and TRBJ2-5 gives the full variable domain: DTGVSQNPRHKITKRGQNVTFRCDPISEHNRLYWYRQTLGQGPEFLTYFQNEAQLEKSRLLSDRFSAERPKGSFSTLEIQRTEQGDSAMYLCASSPERGGGETQYFGPGTRLLVL.

Ten or more counts support this clonotype. CDR3 DNA: TGTGCCAGCAGTGCCAGACAGGGCAATCAGCCCCAGCATTTT. It encodes CASSARQGNQPQHF. This chain connects TRBV6-1 to TRBJ1-5; a weak D match, TRBD1 (6 bases). The CDR3 totals 14 residues. The germline V and J ends were trimmed by 4 bases and 2 bases, with 9 bases remaining between them. CDR1 and CDR2 (germline): MNHNS, SASEGT.

This clonotype was seen many times. The chain carries TRBV3-1 and TRBJ1-6; a possible D gene is TRBD1 (5 bases). Germline V gene data show CDR1 as LGHDT and CDR2 as YNNKEL (reference sequence). V dropped 0 bases and J dropped 4 bases, with 13 bases sitting between them. This CDR3 has 17 residues. The CDR3 region has the DNA TGTGCCAGCAGCCAAGATACAGGCTATCCATATAATTCACCCCTCCACTTT. Translation gives CASSQDTGYPYNSPLHF.

This clonotype showed up many times. The chain carries TRBV7-9 and TRBJ1-1; no definite D call. This CDR3 is 12 amino acids long. CDR1 SEHNR and CDR2 FQNEAQ come from the germline V gene (reference sequence). Trimming pared 5 bases from V and 8 bases from J, leaving 12 bases between. CDR3 in amino acids: CASSLSPAEAFF. The CDR3 region has the DNA TGTGCCAGCAGCCTAAGTCCGGCGGAAGCTTTCTTT. The full variable domain, its missing parts supplied by reference TRBV7-9 and TRBJ1-1, is DTGVSQNPRHKITKRGQNVTFRCDPISEHNRLYWYRQTLGQGPEFLTYFQNEAQLEKSRLLSDRFSAERPKGSFSTLEIQRTEQGDSAMYLCASSLSPAEAFFGQGTRLTVV.